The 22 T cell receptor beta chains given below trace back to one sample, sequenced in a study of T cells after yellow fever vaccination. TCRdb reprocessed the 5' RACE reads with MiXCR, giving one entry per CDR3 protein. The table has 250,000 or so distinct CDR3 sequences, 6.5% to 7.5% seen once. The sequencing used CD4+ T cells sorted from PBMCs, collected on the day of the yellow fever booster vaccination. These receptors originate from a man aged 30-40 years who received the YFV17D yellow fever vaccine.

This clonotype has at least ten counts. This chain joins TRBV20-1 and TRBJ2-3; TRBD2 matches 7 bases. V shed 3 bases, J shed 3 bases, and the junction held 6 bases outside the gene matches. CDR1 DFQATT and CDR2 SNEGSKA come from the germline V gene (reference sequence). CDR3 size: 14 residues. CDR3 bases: TGCAGTGCTAGGGCGGGAGACTCAACAGATACGCAGTATTTT. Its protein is CSARAGDSTDTQYF.

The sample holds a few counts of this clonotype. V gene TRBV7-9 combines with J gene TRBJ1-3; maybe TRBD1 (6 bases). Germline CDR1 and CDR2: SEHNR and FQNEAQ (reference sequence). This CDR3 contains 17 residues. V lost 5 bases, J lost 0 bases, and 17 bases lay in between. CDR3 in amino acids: CASSDPPGQISGNTIYF. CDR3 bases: TGTGCCAGCAGCGACCCGCCCGGACAGATCTCTGGAAACACCATATATTTT.

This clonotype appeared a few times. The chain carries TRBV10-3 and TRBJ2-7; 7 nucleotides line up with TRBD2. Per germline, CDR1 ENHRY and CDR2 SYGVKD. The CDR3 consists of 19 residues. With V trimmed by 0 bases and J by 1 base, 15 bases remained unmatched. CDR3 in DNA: TGTGCCATCAGTGAGTCGGGAGGACTAGGCCGGGCTGGGTCCTACGAGCAGTACTTC. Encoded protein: CAISESGGLGRAGSYEQYF.

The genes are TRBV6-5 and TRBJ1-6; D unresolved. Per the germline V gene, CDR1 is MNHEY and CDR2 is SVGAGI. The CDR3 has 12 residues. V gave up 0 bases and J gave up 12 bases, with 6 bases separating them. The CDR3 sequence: CASSYSGKPLHF. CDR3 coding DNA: TGTGCCAGCAGTTACTCAGGCAAACCCCTCCACTTT.

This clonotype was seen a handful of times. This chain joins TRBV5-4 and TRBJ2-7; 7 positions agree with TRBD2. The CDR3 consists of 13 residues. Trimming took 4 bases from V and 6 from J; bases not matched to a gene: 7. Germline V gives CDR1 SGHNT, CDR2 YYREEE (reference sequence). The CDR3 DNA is TGTGCCAGCAGCATGCGCGGGAGAGGCGAGCAGTACTTC. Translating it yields CASSMRGRGEQYF.

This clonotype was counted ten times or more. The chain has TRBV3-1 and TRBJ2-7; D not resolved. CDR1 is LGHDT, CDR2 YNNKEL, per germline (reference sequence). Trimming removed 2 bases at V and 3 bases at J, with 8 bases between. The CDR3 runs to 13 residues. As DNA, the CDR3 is TGTGCCAGCAGCCAAAGACGGAACTACGAGCAGTACTTC. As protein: CASSQRRNYEQYF.

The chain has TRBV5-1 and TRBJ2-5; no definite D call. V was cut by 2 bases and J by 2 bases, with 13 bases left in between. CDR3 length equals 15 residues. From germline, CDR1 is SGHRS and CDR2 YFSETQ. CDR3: CASSFGQSLQETQYF. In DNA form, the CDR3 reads TGCGCCAGCAGCTTTGGGCAGTCTCTACAAGAGACCCAGTACTTC.

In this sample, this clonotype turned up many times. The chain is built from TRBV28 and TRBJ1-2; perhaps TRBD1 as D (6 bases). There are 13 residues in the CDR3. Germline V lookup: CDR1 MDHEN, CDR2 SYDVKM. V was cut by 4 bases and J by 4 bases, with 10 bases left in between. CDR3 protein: CASSSGTPYGYTF. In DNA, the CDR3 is TGTGCCAGCAGTTCCGGGACACCCTATGGCTACACCTTC.

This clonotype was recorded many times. CDR3 bases: TGCAGTGCTAGACCCTACGAGCAGTACTTC. Its protein is CSARPYEQYF. The gene calls are TRBV20-1 and TRBJ2-7; D gene ambiguous. CDR3 size: 10 residues. In germline, CDR1 is DFQATT, CDR2 SNEGSKA (reference sequence). V lost 2 bases to trimming and J lost 2 bases, with 1 base between them.

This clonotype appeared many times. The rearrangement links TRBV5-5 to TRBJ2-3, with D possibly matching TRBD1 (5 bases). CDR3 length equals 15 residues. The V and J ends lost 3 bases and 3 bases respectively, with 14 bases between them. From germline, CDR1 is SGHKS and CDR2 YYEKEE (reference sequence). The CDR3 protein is CASSSSARVTDTQYF. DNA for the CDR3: TGTGCCAGCAGCTCAAGCGCCAGGGTGACAGATACGCAGTATTTT.

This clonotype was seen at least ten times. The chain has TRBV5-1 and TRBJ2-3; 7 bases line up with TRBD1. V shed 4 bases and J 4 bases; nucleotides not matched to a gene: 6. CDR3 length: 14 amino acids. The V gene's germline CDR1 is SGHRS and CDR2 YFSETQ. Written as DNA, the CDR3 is TGCGCCAGCAGCCCGCGACAGGGCCCAGATACGCAGTATTTT. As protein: CASSPRQGPDTQYF.

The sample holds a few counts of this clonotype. The CDR3 sequence is CASSSPSGDGTRRYEQFF. CDR3 coding DNA: TGTGCCAGCAGCTCCCCGTCGGGGGACGGGACTAGACGATATGAGCAGTTCTTC. The rearrangement uses TRBV11-2 and TRBJ2-1, with 8 bases identical to TRBD2. CDR1 and CDR2 from the germline V gene are SGHAT and FQNNGV. The CDR3 consists of 18 residues. With 4 bases clipped from V and 8 bases from J, the junction kept 19 bases outside the gene matches.

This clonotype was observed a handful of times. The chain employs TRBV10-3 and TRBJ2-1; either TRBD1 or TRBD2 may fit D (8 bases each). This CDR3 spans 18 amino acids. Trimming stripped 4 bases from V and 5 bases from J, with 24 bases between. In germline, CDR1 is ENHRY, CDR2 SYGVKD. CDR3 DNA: TGTGCCATCAGTGGGACAGGGCGAAGGCTAGCGGGTCACAATGAGCAGTTCTTC. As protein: CAISGTGRRLAGHNEQFF.

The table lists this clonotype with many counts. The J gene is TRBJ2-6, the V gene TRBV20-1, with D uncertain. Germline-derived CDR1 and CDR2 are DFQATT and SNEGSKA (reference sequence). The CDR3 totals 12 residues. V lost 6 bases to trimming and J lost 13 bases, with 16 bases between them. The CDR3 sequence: CSAQTSRTVLTF. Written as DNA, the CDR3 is TGCAGTGCCCAGACGTCTAGAACAGTCCTGACTTTC.

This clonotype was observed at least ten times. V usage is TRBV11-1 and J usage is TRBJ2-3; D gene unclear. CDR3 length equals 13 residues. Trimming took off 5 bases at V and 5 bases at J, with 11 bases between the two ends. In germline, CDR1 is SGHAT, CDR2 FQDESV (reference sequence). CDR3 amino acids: CASSRAGEDTQYF. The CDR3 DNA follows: TGTGCCAGCAGCCGGGCCGGTGAAGATACGCAGTATTTT.

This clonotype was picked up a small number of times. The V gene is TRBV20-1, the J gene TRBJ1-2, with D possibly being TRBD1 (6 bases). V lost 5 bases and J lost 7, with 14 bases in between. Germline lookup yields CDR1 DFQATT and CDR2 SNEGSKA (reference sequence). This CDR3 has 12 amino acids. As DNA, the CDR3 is TGCAGTGCTTACCAGGGGTTGGGTGGCTACACCTTC. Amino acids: CSAYQGLGGYTF.

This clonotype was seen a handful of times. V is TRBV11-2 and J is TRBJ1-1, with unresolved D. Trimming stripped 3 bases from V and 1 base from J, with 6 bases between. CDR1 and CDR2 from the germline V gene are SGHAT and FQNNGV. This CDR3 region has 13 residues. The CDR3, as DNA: TGTGCCAGCAGCTTTACTGGGAACACTGAAGCTTTCTTT. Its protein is CASSFTGNTEAFF.

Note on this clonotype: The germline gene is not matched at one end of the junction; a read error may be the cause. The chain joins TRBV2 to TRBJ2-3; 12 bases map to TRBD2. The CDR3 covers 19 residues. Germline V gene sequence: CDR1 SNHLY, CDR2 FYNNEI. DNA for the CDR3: TGTGCCTGCAGTCTCCTAGTCACTAGCGGGAGGACAAGCACAGATACGCAGTATTTT. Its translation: CACSLLVTSGRTSTDTQYF. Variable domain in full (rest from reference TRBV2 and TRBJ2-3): EPEVTQTPSHQVTQMGQEVILRCVPISNHLYFYWYRQILGQKVEFLVSFYNNEISEKSEIFDDQFSVERPDGSNFTLKIRSTKLEDSAMYFCACSLLVTSGRTSTDTQYFGPGTRLTVL.

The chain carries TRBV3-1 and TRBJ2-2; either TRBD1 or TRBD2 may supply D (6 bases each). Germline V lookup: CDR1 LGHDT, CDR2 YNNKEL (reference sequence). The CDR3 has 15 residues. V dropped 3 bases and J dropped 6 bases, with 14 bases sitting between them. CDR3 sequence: CASSQGGGWSGELFF. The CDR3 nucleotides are TGTGCCAGCAGCCAGGGGGGCGGATGGTCCGGGGAGCTGTTTTTT.

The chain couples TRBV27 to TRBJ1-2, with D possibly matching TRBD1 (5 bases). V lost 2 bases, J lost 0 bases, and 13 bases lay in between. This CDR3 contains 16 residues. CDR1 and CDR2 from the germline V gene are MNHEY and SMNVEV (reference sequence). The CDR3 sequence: CASSLRDGSANYGYTF. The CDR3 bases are TGTGCCAGCAGTTTACGGGACGGTTCAGCTAACTATGGCTACACCTTC.

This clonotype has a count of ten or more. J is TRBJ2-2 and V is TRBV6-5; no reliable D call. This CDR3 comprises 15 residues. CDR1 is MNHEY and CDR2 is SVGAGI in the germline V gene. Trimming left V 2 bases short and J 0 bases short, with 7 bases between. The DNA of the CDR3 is TGTGCCAGCAGTTACGCTCGGACGAACACCGGGGAGCTGTTTTTT. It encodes CASSYARTNTGELFF.

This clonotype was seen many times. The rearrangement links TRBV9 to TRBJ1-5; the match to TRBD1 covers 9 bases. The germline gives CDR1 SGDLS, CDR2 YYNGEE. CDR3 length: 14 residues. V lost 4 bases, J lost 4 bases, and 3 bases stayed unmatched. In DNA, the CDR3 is TGTGCCAGCAGCAAGGGACAGGGAAATCAGCCCCAGCATTTT. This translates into CASSKGQGNQPQHF. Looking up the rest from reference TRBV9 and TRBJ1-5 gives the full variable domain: DSGVTQTPKHLITATGQRVTLRCSPRSGDLSVYWYQQSLDQGLQFLIQYYNGEERAKGNILERFSAQQFPDLHSELNLSSLELGDSALYFCASSKGQGNQPQHFGDGTRLSIL.